This entry lists 25 T cell receptor beta chains sequenced from one sample in a study of blood T cell repertoires in COVID-19 (dated by TCRdb to 2018 to 2020). Receptor amplification or capture employed the immunoSEQ multiplex PCR assay. Not all clones reach the TCRdb copy of this immuneACCESS table, which keeps in-frame sequences only. Checked studies attribute under half of the gap to unresolved V genes and leave the rest unexplained. For this sample there are 150,000 to 200,000 clones; 86% appear just once. The ten most abundant clones make up under 5% of the sample. The sequencing input was peripheral blood. The receptors stem from a woman aged 70-85 years with acute or convalescent COVID-19.

The genes are TRBV7-2 and TRBJ1-2, with TRBD1 as a possible D gene (5 bases). The CDR3 spans 13 residues. Deletions cut 6 bases from V and 1 base from J, with 9 bases between. CDR1 is SGHTA, CDR2 FQGNSA, per germline. The CDR3, as DNA: TGTGCCAGCAGACAAGACAGTAACTATGGCTACACCTTC. Residues: CASRQDSNYGYTF.

This chain joins TRBV12-3 or TRBV12-4 and TRBJ2-3; D ambiguous. CDR3 size: 13 residues. The germline V and J ends were trimmed by 6 bases and 6 bases, with 13 bases remaining between them. The CDR3, as DNA: TGTGCCAGCAGCCGCCCCGGTCGGGATACGCAGTATTTT. Translating gives CASSRPGRDTQYF.

The chain uses TRBV5-1 and TRBJ2-7; 9 bases agree with TRBD1. Germline-derived CDR1 and CDR2 are SGHRS and YFSETQ. The CDR3 length is 15 residues. V lost 2 bases and J lost 0; bases outside the gene matches: 3. This CDR3 is CASSLTGGDSYEQYF. As DNA, the CDR3 is TGCGCCAGCAGCTTAACAGGGGGCGACTCCTACGAGCAGTACTTC. Full variable domain (rest looked up from reference TRBV5-1 and TRBJ2-7): KAGVTQTPRYLIKTRGQQVTLSCSPISGHRSVSWYQQTPGQGLQFLFEYFSETQRNKGNFPGRFSGRQFSNSRSEMNVSTLELGDSALYLCASSLTGGDSYEQYFGPGTRLTVT.

V and J are TRBV9 and TRBJ1-1, with 10 positions matching TRBD1. V dropped 3 bases and J dropped 4; count of bases not matched to a gene: 6. This CDR3 region has 15 residues. The germline CDR1 and CDR2 sequences are SGDLS and YYNGEE. The CDR3 nucleotides read TGTGCCAGCAGCGATGGACAGGGGGATTTCACTGAAGCTTTCTTT. Its translation: CASSDGQGDFTEAFF.

The V and J genes are TRBV7-9 and TRBJ2-1; 7 nucleotides match TRBD2. The CDR3 has 15 residues. V shed 5 bases and J 7 bases; nucleotides not matched to a gene: 11. The germline V gene encodes CDR1 SEHNR and CDR2 FQNEAQ (reference sequence). The CDR3 here is CASSPPGLLGNEQFF. As DNA, the CDR3 is TGTGCCAGCAGCCCCCCGGGACTATTAGGAAATGAGCAGTTCTTC.

The V call is TRBV6-2 or TRBV6-3, the J call TRBJ1-6; possible D gene TRBD1, 6 bases. V lost 5 bases and J 7 bases, leaving 12 bases between the germline ends. The CDR3 extends over 14 amino acids. Germline V gives CDR1 MNHEY, CDR2 SVGEGT. The CDR3 DNA is TGTGCCAGCAGTGACCCGGGACACAATTCACCCCTCCACTTT. Its translation is CASSDPGHNSPLHF.

The V call is TRBV11-1, the J call TRBJ2-3, with 7 bases that match TRBD1. V lost 5 bases, J lost 0 bases, and 8 bases stayed unmatched. The germline gives CDR1 SGHAT, CDR2 FQDESV (reference sequence). The CDR3 has 16 residues. The CDR3 bases are TGTGCCAGCAGCCTAAGACAGGGTGGAAGCACAGATACGCAGTATTTT. Translating gives CASSLRQGGSTDTQYF.

This clone was detected only a few times. In DNA form, the CDR3 reads TGCGCCAGCAGCCGAGGGACAGTTAACTATGGCTACACCTTC. Its protein is CASSRGTVNYGYTF. The rearrangement links TRBV4-3 to TRBJ1-2, with 7 bases that match TRBD1. J gave up 1 base and V 4 bases, and 3 bases lay outside the gene matches. This CDR3 comprises 14 residues. Germline V CDR1 and CDR2: LGHNA, YSLEER.

This sequence joins TRBV7-8 and TRBJ1-6; the match to TRBD1 covers 7 bases. The CDR3 is 14 residues long. From germline, CDR1 is SGHVS and CDR2 FQNEAQ. The trim removed 5 bases at V and 10 bases at J, leaving 8 bases unmatched. The CDR3 spells CASSARQGKSPLHF. CDR3 sequence (DNA): TGTGCCAGCAGCGCCCGACAGGGTAAATCACCCCTCCACTTT.

The chain employs TRBV3-1 (or the pseudogene TRBV3-2) and TRBJ1-3, with no clear D. The CDR3 covers 15 residues. Trimming took off 2 bases at V and 4 bases at J, with 12 bases between the two ends. Germline CDR1 is LGHDT and CDR2 is YNNKEL (reference sequence). The CDR3 DNA reads TGTGCCAGCAGCCAAACCCGGACTGGCGGAAACACCATATATTTT. Residues: CASSQTRTGGNTIYF.

This rearrangement joins TRBV7-2 to TRBJ1-2, with TRBD1 matching 7 bases. CDR1 SGHTA and CDR2 FQGNSA come from the germline V gene. This CDR3 contains 15 residues. Germline trimming cut 5 bases from V and 5 bases from J; bases unmatched to any gene: 11. CDR3 bases: TGTGCCAGCAGCCGGGACCGACAGGGACGGTATGGCTACACCTTC. Protein: CASSRDRQGRYGYTF.

The CDR3 DNA reads TGTGCCAGCAGCACGGGACAGGGGAAAGAGACCCAGTACTTC. Translating gives CASSTGQGKETQYF. The chain joins TRBV7-9 to TRBJ2-5; 10 bases line up with TRBD1. Germline assignment: CDR1 SEHNR and CDR2 FQNEAQ (reference sequence). Trimming took 5 bases from V and 3 from J; bases not matched to a gene: 3. The CDR3 has 14 amino acids.

This rearrangement joins TRBV7-9 to TRBJ2-7; 9 bases match TRBD1. The CDR3 contains 16 residues. Germline V gives CDR1 SEHNR, CDR2 FQNEAQ (reference sequence). Unmatched junction bases numbered 12, after V lost 5 bases and J lost 4 bases. CDR3 amino acids: CASSPTTGTGRYEQYF. CDR3 sequence (DNA): TGTGCCAGCAGCCCCACAACCGGGACAGGGAGGTACGAGCAGTACTTC.

V gene TRBV11-3 combines with J gene TRBJ2-5, with TRBD2 identical over 13 bases. CDR1 and CDR2 (germline): SGHNT, YENEEA. J lost 3 bases, V lost 4 bases, and 8 bases had no gene match. The CDR3 runs 17 residues. CDR3 DNA: TGTGCCAGCAGCTCACGGACTAGCGGGAGTGGGAAAGAGACCCAGTACTTC. Its protein product is CASSSRTSGSGKETQYF. Looking up the rest from reference TRBV11-3 and TRBJ2-5 gives the full variable domain: EAGVVQSPRYKIIEKKQPVAFWCNPISGHNTLYWYLQNLGQGPELLIRYENEEAVDDSQLPKDRFSAERLKGVDSTLKIQPAELGDSAVYLCASSSRTSGSGKETQYFGPGTRLLVL.

Concerning this clone itself: No DNA is shown, since the ends of the CDR3 on it are uncertain; the CDR3 is the one TCRdb lists. The CDR3 sequence is CASSTSLLVGNQPQHF. J is TRBJ1-5 and V is TRBV6-2 or TRBV6-3. Germline CDR1 reads MNHEY; CDR2 reads SVGEGT. The CDR3 numbers 16 amino acids, ends counted.

The chain uses TRBV9 and TRBJ1-1; 7 bases line up with TRBD1. Germline lookup yields CDR1 SGDLS and CDR2 YYNGEE. The CDR3 is 17 residues long. V lost 0 bases to trimming and J lost 1 base; unmatched junction nucleotides: 9. The DNA for the CDR3 is TGTGCCAGCAGCGTAGCTCCAGGGGGACGGTCGAACACTGAAGCTTTCTTT. Its translation is CASSVAPGGRSNTEAFF.

J is TRBJ1-4 and V is TRBV2, with 11 bases matching TRBD1. Trimming took 6 bases from V and 17 from J; bases not matched to a gene: 14. The CDR3 is 14 amino acids. CDR1 SNHLY and CDR2 FYNNEI come from the germline V gene. In DNA, the CDR3 is TGTGCCAGCAGCCCCGGAGGACAGGGGGCGCGCGGATTTTTT. Its protein is CASSPGGQGARGFF.

The chain couples TRBV7-2 to TRBJ2-2; D is uncertain. V lost 2 bases, J lost 6 bases, and 13 bases lay in between. The CDR3 consists of 15 residues. Germline loops: CDR1 SGHTA, CDR2 FQGNSA. CDR3 bases: TGTGCCAGCAGCTTACTGGGTAGCCTGTCCGGGGAGCTGTTTTTT. It is translated as CASSLLGSLSGELFF.

The chain links TRBV11-3 to TRBJ1-3, with D perhaps TRBD1 (5 bases). Trimming removed 8 bases from V and 2 bases from J, with 7 bases in between. This CDR3 spans 12 amino acids. Germline V gene lookup returns CDR1 SGHNT and CDR2 YENEEA. The CDR3 is CASQGPGNTIYF. CDR3 in DNA: TGTGCCAGCCAGGGTCCTGGAAACACCATATATTTT.

The gene calls are TRBV6-2 or TRBV6-3 and TRBJ1-6; D is perhaps TRBD1 (6 bases). This CDR3 is built from 17 residues. The V gene lost 3 bases and the J gene lost 5 bases, with 17 bases spanning the gap. Looked up from germline, CDR1 is MNHEY and CDR2 is SVGEGT. CDR3 sequence reads: CASSYRGGVLDNSPLHF. The CDR3, as DNA: TGTGCCAGCAGTTATAGGGGGGGCGTCTTGGATAATTCACCCCTCCACTTT.

The rearrangement links TRBV19 to TRBJ1-3; TRBD1 aligns across 7 bases. The CDR3 is 16 amino acids. The V gene's germline CDR1 is LNHDA and CDR2 SQIVND (reference sequence). V was pared by 7 bases and J by 4 bases, with 13 bases of the junction left unmatched. The DNA of the CDR3 is TGTGCCAGTAAGGATTCAGGGGGAGCGTCGGGAAACACCATATATTTT. Amino acids: CASKDSGGASGNTIYF.

The CDR3 sequence is CASSYLRGALGSYNEQFF. CDR3 in DNA: TGTGCCAGCAGTTATCTTCGGGGTGCCCTCGGCTCCTACAATGAGCAGTTCTTC. The chain employs TRBV6-2 or TRBV6-3 and TRBJ2-1; TRBD2 is a possible D gene (5 bases). The CDR3 consists of 18 residues. Germline values: CDR1 MNHEY, CDR2 SVGEGT. Trimming pared 3 bases from V and 0 bases from J, leaving 18 bases between.

CDR3 amino acids: CASANRDRGQETQYF. In DNA form, the CDR3 reads TGTGCCAGTGCAAACCGGGACAGGGGTCAAGAGACCCAGTACTTC. This chain joins TRBV19 and TRBJ2-5; TRBD1 agrees at 10 bases. Germline assignment: CDR1 LNHDA and CDR2 SQIVND (reference sequence). Trimming cost V 8 bases and J 2 bases; bases outside gene matches: 8. The CDR3 spans 15 residues.

This chain connects TRBV14 to TRBJ2-7; 10 bases are a match to TRBD2. Germline V lookup: CDR1 SGHDN, CDR2 FVKESK. This CDR3 is built from 14 residues. Trimming removed 2 bases from V and 3 bases from J; junction bases left unmatched: 1. DNA of the CDR3: TGTGCCAGCAGCCAACTAGCGGGAGTCTACGAGCAGTACTTC. Translated: CASSQLAGVYEQYF.

This clone has only one observation. The CDR3 protein is CASSSWTGDTDTQYF. The CDR3 nucleotides read TGTGCCAGCTCATCCTGGACAGGGGACACAGATACGCAGTATTTT. The J gene is TRBJ2-3, the V gene TRBV18, with 9 bases fitting TRBD1. The CDR3 length is 15 residues. The junction had 5 bases not matched to a gene; V was cut back by 5 bases and J by 2 bases. Germline V gene lookup returns CDR1 KGHSH and CDR2 LQKENI. Variable domain in full (rest from reference TRBV18 and TRBJ2-3): NAGVMQNPRHLVRRRGQEARLRCSPMKGHSHVYWYRQLPEEGLKFMVYLQKENIIDESGMPKERFSAEFPKEGPSILRIQQVVRGDSAAYFCASSSWTGDTDTQYFGPGTRLTVL.